Below are 32 T cell receptor beta chains sequenced from a single sample in a study of blood T cell repertoires in COVID-19. Using immunoSEQ multiplex PCR, the repertoire was profiled, and TCRdb retains in-frame clones only, with some absent. The sample lists about 110,000 clones; approximately 89% were seen once. The sequencing sample was made of peripheral blood. These receptors all stem from a man aged 40-50 years with acute or convalescent COVID-19.

This chain connects TRBV12-3 or TRBV12-4 to TRBJ1-2, with 8 nucleotides matching TRBD1. V gave up 4 bases and J gave up 6 bases; unmatched junction bases: 4. The CDR3 totals 13 residues. CDR3 sequence: CASSSGTGNGYTF. The CDR3, as DNA: TGTGCCAGCAGTTCCGGGACAGGCAATGGCTACACCTTC.

The chain recombines TRBV7-2 with TRBJ1-2, with 10 bases identical to TRBD1. The CDR3 has 14 amino acids. Looked up from germline, CDR1 is SGHTA and CDR2 is FQGNSA. V lost 0 bases to trimming and J lost 10 bases; unmatched junction nucleotides: 5. CDR3 amino acids: CASSLAGGQGDYTF. In DNA form, the CDR3 reads TGTGCCAGCAGCTTAGCCGGCGGACAGGGGGACTACACCTTC.

V gene TRBV30 combines with J gene TRBJ1-5; possible D gene TRBD1, 6 bases. The CDR3 spans 13 residues. The germline V and J ends were trimmed by 2 bases and 3 bases, with 8 bases remaining between them. CDR1 and CDR2 from the germline V gene are GTSNPN and SVGIG (reference sequence). For the CDR3, the DNA is TGTGCCTGGAGTAGGACAGACAATCAGCCCCAGCATTTT. The encoded protein is CAWSRTDNQPQHF.

The genes are TRBV6-5 and TRBJ1-2; D unresolved. Trimming took 2 bases from V and 2 from J, leaving 9 bases between them. Germline-derived CDR1 and CDR2 are MNHEY and SVGAGI. The CDR3 contains 14 residues. Here the CDR3 reads CASSYSPQNYGYTF. CDR3 DNA sequence: TGTGCCAGCAGTTACAGTCCTCAGAACTATGGCTACACCTTC.

This chain joins TRBV7-9 and TRBJ2-5; 9 nucleotides align to TRBD1. The CDR3 length is 13 residues. Germline lookup yields CDR1 SEHNR and CDR2 FQNEAQ (reference sequence). Trimming at V came to 6 bases and at J to 4 bases, leaving 3 bases not matched to a gene. The CDR3 DNA reads as TGTGCCAGCAGACCGACAGGGGGAGAGACCCAGTACTTC. Translated, it gives CASRPTGGETQYF.

The chain is built from TRBV30 and TRBJ2-7; 9 nucleotides line up with TRBD1. The CDR3 has 14 residues. CDR1 is GTSNPN, CDR2 SVGIG, per germline (reference sequence). After removal of 3 bases from V and 5 bases from J, the junction contained 8 bases not matched to a gene. CDR3 loop: CAWSWDRAYNEQYF. The CDR3 DNA is TGTGCCTGGAGCTGGGACAGGGCCTACAACGAGCAGTACTTC. The full variable domain, completed using reference TRBV30 and TRBJ2-7, is SQTIHQWPATLVQPVGSPLSLECTVEGTSNPNLYWYRQAAGRGLQLLFYSVGIGQISSEVPQNLSASRPQDRQFILSSKKLLLSDSGFYLCAWSWDRAYNEQYFGPGTRLTVT.

The chain carries TRBV5-1 and TRBJ1-2, with 12 bases fitting TRBD1. CDR1 and CDR2 from the germline V gene are SGHRS and YFSETQ. V trimming: 3 bases; J trimming: 8 bases; junction bases outside the gene matches: 11. The CDR3 sequence is 16 residues long. The CDR3 DNA is TGCGCCAGCAGCTATGAGGGACAGGGGGCGTTTGGAGGCTACACCTTC. Amino acids: CASSYEGQGAFGGYTF.

The rearrangement uses TRBV11-3 and TRBJ2-7, with TRBD1 identical over 8 bases. V gave up 6 bases and J gave up 5 bases; unmatched junction bases: 6. The CDR3 sequence is 13 residues long. Germline V gives CDR1 SGHNT, CDR2 YENEEA. The CDR3 loop is CASSHTDRDEQYF. Here the CDR3 DNA reads TGTGCCAGCAGTCATACGGACAGGGACGAGCAGTACTTC.

V and J are TRBV4-2 and TRBJ1-4, with D possibly being TRBD1 (5 bases). This CDR3 region has 20 residues. The germline gives CDR1 LGHNA, CDR2 YNFKEQ. Trimming took 0 bases from V and 2 from J, leaving 22 bases between them. The CDR3 here is CASSQDSGLGPGTTNEKLFF. As DNA, the CDR3 is TGTGCCAGCAGCCAAGATAGCGGCCTGGGGCCGGGCACTACTAATGAAAAACTGTTTTTT.

The chain carries TRBV27 and TRBJ1-4; a weak D match, TRBD1 (6 bases). The CDR3 covers 14 residues. Germline CDR1 and CDR2: MNHEY and SMNVEV (reference sequence). Between the trimmed V and J ends, which lost 8 bases and 10 bases, there was a span of 20 bases. The CDR3 protein is CASALTGLGGKLFF. The CDR3, as DNA: TGTGCCAGCGCCTTGACAGGCCTCGGCGGAAAACTGTTTTTT.

The chain employs TRBV7-9 and TRBJ1-2; D might be TRBD1 (6 bases). From germline, CDR1 is SEHNR and CDR2 FQNEAQ (reference sequence). The CDR3 is 15 amino acids. V was shortened by 0 bases and J by 4 bases, with 12 bases between the two germline ends. As DNA, the CDR3 is TGTGCCAGCAGCTTAGCGAGGGGGACCTCCTATGGCTACACCTTC. This codes for CASSLARGTSYGYTF.

The chain carries TRBV5-6 and TRBJ1-1; D perhaps matches TRBD1 (5 bases). Germline CDR1 SGHDT, CDR2 YYEEEE. V was pared by 4 bases and J by 0 bases, with 10 bases between. The CDR3 sequence is 14 residues long. The CDR3 reads CASSLQALNTEAFF. CDR3 bases: TGTGCCAGCAGCCTACAGGCTCTGAACACTGAAGCTTTCTTT.

The chain joins TRBV4-3 to TRBJ1-2, with 9 bases that match TRBD1. Germline CDR1 LGHNA, CDR2 YSLEER. The trim removed 1 base at V and 4 bases at J, leaving 7 bases unmatched. This CDR3 contains 16 residues. The CDR3 nucleotides are TGCGCCAGCAGCCAAGGGACAGGGGACCTCGGCTATGGCTACACCTTC. Translation: CASSQGTGDLGYGYTF.

In this sample, this clone turned up once. V and J are TRBV10-2 and TRBJ2-2, with a possible D match to TRBD2 (6 bases). Trimming removed 11 bases at V and 0 bases at J, with 13 bases between. The CDR3 loop spans 14 amino acids. Germline CDR1 and CDR2: WSHSY and SAAADI. DNA for the CDR3: TGCGCCTCAAGCGGGCAGGCGAACACCGGGGAGCTGTTTTTT. Translation: CASSGQANTGELFF.

The chain couples TRBV21-1 to TRBJ2-1; the table's D call, TRBD2, was not checked against the DNA. TRBV21-1 is classified as a pseudogene. This CDR3 is built from 15 residues. This chain's CDR3 is CASRLAALSYNEQFF. The CDR3, as DNA: TGTGCCAGCAGACTAGCGGCCCTCTCCTACAATGAGCAGTTCTTC.

The chain has TRBV30 and TRBJ1-2, with 7 bases fitting TRBD1. V shed 5 bases and J 2 bases; nucleotides not matched to a gene: 11. The CDR3 extends over 15 amino acids. Germline lookup yields CDR1 GTSNPN and CDR2 SVGIG (reference sequence). The chain's CDR3 is CAWEEGAKSNYGYTF. CDR3 coding DNA: TGTGCCTGGGAGGAGGGGGCGAAATCGAACTATGGCTACACCTTC.

This rearrangement joins TRBV11-2 to TRBJ1-3; tentative D call: TRBD1 (6 bases). CDR1 and CDR2 from the germline V gene are SGHAT and FQNNGV. This CDR3 is built from 15 residues. V was cut by 5 bases and J by 5 bases, with 16 bases left in between. The chain's CDR3 is CASSLGVQGRNTIYF. CDR3 nucleotide sequence: TGTGCCAGCAGCCTCGGTGTCCAGGGGCGAAACACCATATATTTT.

This chain uses TRBV28 with TRBJ1-5, with 11 bases lining up with TRBD1. V was pared by 10 bases and J by 2 bases, with 7 bases of the junction left unmatched. The germline gives CDR1 MDHEN, CDR2 SYDVKM. CDR3 size: 15 residues. The CDR3 protein is CATGQGVRGNQPQHF. Here the CDR3 DNA reads TGTGCCACGGGACAGGGGGTAAGAGGCAATCAGCCCCAGCATTTT.

The CDR3 region is CASSLSDNTYEQYF. DNA of the CDR3: TGTGCCAGCAGTTTGTCAGACAATACCTACGAGCAGTACTTC. The chain joins TRBV27 to TRBJ2-7; D gene unclear. Germline-derived CDR1 and CDR2 are MNHEY and SMNVEV (reference sequence). V was pared by 3 bases and J by 2 bases, with 11 bases between. The CDR3 extends over 14 amino acids.

The gene calls are TRBV5-4 and TRBJ1-2, with a weak D call TRBD1 (5 bases). There are 13 residues in the CDR3. Germline-derived CDR1 and CDR2 are SGHNT and YYREEE (reference sequence). The germline V and J ends were trimmed by 1 base and 5 bases, with 9 bases remaining between them. The CDR3 DNA reads as TGTGCCAGCAGCTTGACGGAGGGGTATGGCTACACCTTC. Protein sequence: CASSLTEGYGYTF.

V usage is TRBV3-1 (or the pseudogene TRBV3-2) and J usage is TRBJ1-6; D not resolved. The germline V and J ends were trimmed by 0 bases and 8 bases, with 20 bases remaining between them. The CDR3 covers 18 residues. Germline values: CDR1 LGHDT, CDR2 YNNKEL (reference sequence). The CDR3 coding sequence is TGTGCCAGCAGCCAAGACGTCGGTCGGGGTTTTGTGGATTCACCCCTCCACTTT. This sequence encodes CASSQDVGRGFVDSPLHF.

V and J are TRBV9 and TRBJ1-2; TRBD1 aligns across 12 bases. Germline V gene data show CDR1 as SGDLS and CDR2 as YYNGEE. The trim removed 4 bases at V and 1 base at J, leaving 5 bases unmatched. CDR3 length: 16 residues. The CDR3 loop is CASSFGTGGYNYGYTF. CDR3 nucleotides: TGTGCCAGCAGCTTCGGGACAGGGGGCTATAACTATGGCTACACCTTC.

The chain uses TRBV29-1 and TRBJ2-1; TRBD1 matches 12 bases. The CDR3 is 13 amino acids. J gave up 6 bases and V 5 bases, and 2 bases lay outside the gene matches. Germline V gene data show CDR1 as SQVTM and CDR2 as ANQGSEA. CDR3 in amino acids: CSVTGQGANEQFF. The CDR3 region has the DNA TGCAGCGTTACGGGACAGGGGGCCAATGAGCAGTTCTTC.

The rearrangement links TRBV12-3 or TRBV12-4 to TRBJ1-2; TRBD1 might be the D (5 bases). V was pared by 1 base and J by 9 bases, with 12 bases between. The CDR3 runs to 13 residues. CDR3 sequence reads: CASSLGAGYRYTF. The CDR3 nucleotides are TGTGCCAGCAGTTTAGGGGCAGGGTATCGCTACACCTTC.

The chain has TRBV5-6 and TRBJ1-1; D is possibly TRBD1 (5 bases). Trimming shortened V by 4 bases and J by 8 bases, and 18 bases separated the two germline ends. CDR3 length: 14 amino acids. Germline V lookup: CDR1 SGHDT, CDR2 YYEEEE. The CDR3 protein is CASSQPPPAGEAFF. CDR3 coding DNA: TGTGCCAGCAGCCAACCCCCCCCCGCAGGGGAAGCTTTCTTT.

V gene TRBV6-1 combines with J gene TRBJ1-1; weak D call: TRBD1 (6 bases). V was cut by 0 bases and J by 12 bases, with 11 bases left in between. CDR3 size: 12 residues. CDR1 is MNHNS and CDR2 is SASEGT in the germline V gene. The CDR3, as DNA: TGTGCCAGCAGTGAAGCCGGACAGAGAACTTTCTTT. It is translated as CASSEAGQRTFF.

The chain uses TRBV6-2 or TRBV6-3 and TRBJ2-7; 7 bases line up with TRBD1. This CDR3 has 16 amino acids. Germline V gene lookup returns CDR1 MNHEY and CDR2 SVGEGT. Unmatched junction bases numbered 5, after V lost 0 bases and J lost 0 bases. In DNA, the CDR3 is TGTGCCAGCAGTTACTCGGGGACAGACGTCTCCTACGAGCAGTACTTC. It translates to CASSYSGTDVSYEQYF.

Concerning this clone itself: Other DNA sequences of this sample code for an identical CDR3. The rearrangement uses TRBV19 and TRBJ1-1; D unresolved. The V and J ends lost 0 bases and 1 base respectively, with 6 bases between them. This CDR3 spans 14 amino acids. Looked up from germline, CDR1 is LNHDA and CDR2 is SQIVND (reference sequence). The CDR3 DNA reads as TGTGCCAGTAGTATAGACAGTCGGAACACTGAAGCTTTCTTT. Translation gives CASSIDSRNTEAFF.

The V call is TRBV29-1, the J call TRBJ2-1; 8 positions agree with TRBD2. This CDR3 is built from 14 residues. V was pared by 5 bases and J by 8 bases, with 11 bases of the junction left unmatched. CDR1 SQVTM and CDR2 ANQGSEA come from the germline V gene. CDR3 coding DNA: TGCAGCGTTAAGGCTAGCGGGTATAACGATGAGCAGTTCTTC. Translated, it gives CSVKASGYNDEQFF.

The genes are TRBV2 and TRBJ2-3; D is unclear. The CDR3 sequence is 12 residues long. The V end lost 7 bases, the J end lost 6 bases, and 11 bases lay between the germline ends. The germline gives CDR1 SNHLY, CDR2 FYNNEI. CDR3 loop: CASTRVPDTQYF. DNA for the CDR3: TGTGCCAGCACCCGTGTTCCGGATACGCAGTATTTT.

This chain links TRBV7-8 with TRBJ1-4; maybe TRBD1 (5 bases). Germline V CDR1 and CDR2: SGHVS, FQNEAQ. V lost 4 bases to trimming and J lost 8 bases, with 17 bases between them. This CDR3 comprises 15 residues. The CDR3 region has the DNA TGTGCCAGCAGCTCCCCGGTGTTGGGGGGGGAAAAACTGTTTTTT. Protein sequence: CASSSPVLGGEKLFF.

Notes on this clone: A read error may account for a junction end that differs from germline. Other DNA variants within this sample encode the same CDR3. J is TRBJ2-2 and V is TRBV27; 8 bases match TRBD1. Germline CDR1 and CDR2: MNHEY and SMNVEV (reference sequence). The CDR3 sequence is 15 residues long. The CDR3 region is CASSFGQGSTGELFF. The CDR3, as DNA: TGTGCCAGCAGTTTTGGACAGGGAAGCACCGGAGAGCTGTTTTTT.